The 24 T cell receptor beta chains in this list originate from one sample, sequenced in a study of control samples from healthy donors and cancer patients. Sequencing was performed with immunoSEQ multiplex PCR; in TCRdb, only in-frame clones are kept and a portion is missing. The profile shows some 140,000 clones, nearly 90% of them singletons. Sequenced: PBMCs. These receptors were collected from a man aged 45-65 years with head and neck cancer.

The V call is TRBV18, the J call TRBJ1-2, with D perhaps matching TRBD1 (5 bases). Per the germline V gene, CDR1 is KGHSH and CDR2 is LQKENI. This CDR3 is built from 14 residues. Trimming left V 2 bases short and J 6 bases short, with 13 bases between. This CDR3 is CASSPAQGMNGYTF. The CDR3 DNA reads TGTGCCAGCTCACCAGCGCAGGGTATGAATGGCTACACCTTC.

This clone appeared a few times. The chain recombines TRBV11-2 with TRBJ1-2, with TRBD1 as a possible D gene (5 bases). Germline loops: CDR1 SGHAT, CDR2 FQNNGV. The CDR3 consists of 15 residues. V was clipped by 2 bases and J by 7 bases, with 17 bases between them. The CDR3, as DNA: TGTGCCAGCAGCTTATCCCGGGCTCGACAGAGTGGCTACACCTTC. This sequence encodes CASSLSRARQSGYTF.

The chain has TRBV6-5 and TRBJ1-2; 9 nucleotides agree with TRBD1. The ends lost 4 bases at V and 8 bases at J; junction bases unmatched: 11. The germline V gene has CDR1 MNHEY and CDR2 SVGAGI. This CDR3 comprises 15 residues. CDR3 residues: CASSFGPDRGSGYTF. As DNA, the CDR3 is TGTGCCAGCAGTTTCGGCCCCGACAGGGGGTCAGGCTACACCTTC.

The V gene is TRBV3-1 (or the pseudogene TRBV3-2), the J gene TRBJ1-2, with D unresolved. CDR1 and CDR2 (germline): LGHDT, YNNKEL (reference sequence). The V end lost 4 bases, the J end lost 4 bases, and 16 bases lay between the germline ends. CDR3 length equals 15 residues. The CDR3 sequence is CASSRDLGRIYGYTF. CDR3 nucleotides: TGTGCCAGCAGCCGAGATTTAGGACGGATCTATGGCTACACCTTC.

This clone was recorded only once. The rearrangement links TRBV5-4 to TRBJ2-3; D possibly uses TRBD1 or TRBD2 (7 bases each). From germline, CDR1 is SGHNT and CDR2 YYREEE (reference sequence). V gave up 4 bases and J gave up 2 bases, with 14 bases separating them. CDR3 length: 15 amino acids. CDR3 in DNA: TGTGCCAGCAGCCAGGGGGGGTCTAACACAGATACGCAGTATTTT. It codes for CASSQGGSNTDTQYF.

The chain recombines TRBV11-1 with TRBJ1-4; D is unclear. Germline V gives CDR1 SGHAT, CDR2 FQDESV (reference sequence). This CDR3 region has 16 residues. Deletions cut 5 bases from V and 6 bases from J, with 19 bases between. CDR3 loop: CASSDRPVLGDEKLFF. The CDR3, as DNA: TGTGCCAGCAGCGATCGACCGGTCCTGGGTGATGAAAAACTGTTTTTT.

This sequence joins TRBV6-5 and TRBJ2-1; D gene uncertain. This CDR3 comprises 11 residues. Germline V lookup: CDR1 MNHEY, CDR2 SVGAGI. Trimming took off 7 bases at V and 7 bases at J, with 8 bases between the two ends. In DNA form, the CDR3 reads TGTGCCAGCACCGTCCGGAATGAGCAGTTCTTC. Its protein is CASTVRNEQFF.

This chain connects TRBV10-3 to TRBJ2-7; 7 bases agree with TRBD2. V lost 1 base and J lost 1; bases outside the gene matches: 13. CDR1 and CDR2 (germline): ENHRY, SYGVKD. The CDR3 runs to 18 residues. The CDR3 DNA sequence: TGTGCCATCAGTGAGTTCCTGCGGGAGAGGGGAGAGTCCTACGAGCAGTACTTC. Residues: CAISEFLRERGESYEQYF.

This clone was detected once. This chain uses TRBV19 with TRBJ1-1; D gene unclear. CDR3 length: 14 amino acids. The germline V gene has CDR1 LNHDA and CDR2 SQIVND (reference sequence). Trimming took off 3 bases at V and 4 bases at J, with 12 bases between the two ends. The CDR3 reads CASSIPGETTEAFF. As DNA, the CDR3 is TGTGCCAGTAGTATTCCCGGGGAGACCACTGAAGCTTTCTTT.

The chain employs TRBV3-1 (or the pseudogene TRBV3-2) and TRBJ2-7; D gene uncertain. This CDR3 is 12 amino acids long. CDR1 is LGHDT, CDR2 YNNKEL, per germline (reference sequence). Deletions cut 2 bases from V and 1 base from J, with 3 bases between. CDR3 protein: CASSQQSYEQYF. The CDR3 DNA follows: TGTGCCAGCAGCCAACAGTCCTACGAGCAGTACTTC.

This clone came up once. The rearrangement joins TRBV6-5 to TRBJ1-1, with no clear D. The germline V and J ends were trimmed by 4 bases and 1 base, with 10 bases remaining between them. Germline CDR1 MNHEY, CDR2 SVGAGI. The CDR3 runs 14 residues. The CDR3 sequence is CASSSNHRNTEAFF. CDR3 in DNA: TGTGCCAGCAGTTCCAACCACCGGAACACTGAAGCTTTCTTT.

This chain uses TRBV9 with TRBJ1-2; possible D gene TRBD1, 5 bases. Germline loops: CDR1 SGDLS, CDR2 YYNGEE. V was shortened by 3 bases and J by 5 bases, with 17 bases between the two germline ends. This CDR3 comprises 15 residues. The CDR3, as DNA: TGTGCCAGCAGCGGATCCGGGACCGACCGGTATGGCTACACCTTC. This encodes CASSGSGTDRYGYTF. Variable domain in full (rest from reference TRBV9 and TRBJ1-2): DSGVTQTPKHLITATGQRVTLRCSPRSGDLSVYWYQQSLDQGLQFLIQYYNGEERAKGNILERFSAQQFPDLHSELNLSSLELGDSALYFCASSGSGTDRYGYTFGSGTRLTVV.

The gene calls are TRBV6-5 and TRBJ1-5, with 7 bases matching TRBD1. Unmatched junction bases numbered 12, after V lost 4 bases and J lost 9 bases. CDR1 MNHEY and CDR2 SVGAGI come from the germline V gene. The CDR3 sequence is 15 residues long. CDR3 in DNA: TGTGCCAGCAGTTCCGGGACAGTGGAAGGTCCGCCCCAGCATTTT. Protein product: CASSSGTVEGPPQHF.

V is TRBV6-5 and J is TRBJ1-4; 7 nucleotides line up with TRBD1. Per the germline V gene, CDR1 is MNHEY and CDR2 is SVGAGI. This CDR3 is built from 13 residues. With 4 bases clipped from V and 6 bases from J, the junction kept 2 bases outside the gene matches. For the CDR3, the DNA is TGTGCCAGCAGTTTACAGGGGTATGAAAAACTGTTTTTT. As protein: CASSLQGYEKLFF.

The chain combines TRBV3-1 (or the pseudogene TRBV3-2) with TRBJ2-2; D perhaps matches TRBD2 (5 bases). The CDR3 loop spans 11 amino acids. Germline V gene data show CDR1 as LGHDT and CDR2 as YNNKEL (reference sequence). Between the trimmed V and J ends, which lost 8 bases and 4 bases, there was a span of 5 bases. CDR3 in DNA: TGTGCCAGCGAGGGCACCGGGGAGCTGTTTTTT. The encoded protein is CASEGTGELFF.

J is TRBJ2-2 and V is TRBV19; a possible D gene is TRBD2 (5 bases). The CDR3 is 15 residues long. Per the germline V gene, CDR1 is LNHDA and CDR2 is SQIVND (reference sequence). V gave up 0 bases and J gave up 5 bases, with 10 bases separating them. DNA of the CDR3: TGTGCCAGTAGTATAGATCAGCGAGGGACCGGGGAGCTGTTTTTT. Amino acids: CASSIDQRGTGELFF. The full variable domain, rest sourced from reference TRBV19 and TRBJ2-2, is DGGITQSPKYLFRKEGQNVTLSCEQNLNHDAMYWYRQDPGQGLRLIYYSQIVNDFQKGDIAEGYSVSREKKESFPLTVTSAQKNPTAFYLCASSIDQRGTGELFFGEGSRLTVL.

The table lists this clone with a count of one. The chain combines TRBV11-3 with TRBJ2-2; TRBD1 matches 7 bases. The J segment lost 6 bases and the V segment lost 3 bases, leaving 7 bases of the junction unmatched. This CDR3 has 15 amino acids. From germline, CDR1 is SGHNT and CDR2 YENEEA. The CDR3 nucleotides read TGTGCCAGCAGCTTGACAGGGATGCGTCCCGGGGAGCTGTTTTTT. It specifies CASSLTGMRPGELFF.

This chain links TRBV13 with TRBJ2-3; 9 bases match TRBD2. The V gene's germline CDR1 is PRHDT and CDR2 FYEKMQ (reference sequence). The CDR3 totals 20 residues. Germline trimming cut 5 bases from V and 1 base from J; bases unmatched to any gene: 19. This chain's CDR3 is CASSPTGGTRGGAGTDTQYF. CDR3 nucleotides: TGTGCCAGCAGCCCGACGGGGGGGACTCGCGGGGGGGCAGGCACAGATACGCAGTATTTT.

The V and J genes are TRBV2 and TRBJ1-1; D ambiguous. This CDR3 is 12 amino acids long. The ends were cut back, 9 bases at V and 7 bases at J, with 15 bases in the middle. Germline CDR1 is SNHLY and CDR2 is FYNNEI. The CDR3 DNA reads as TGTGCCAGTCAGGCAGGATATGGTGAAGCTTTCTTT. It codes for CASQAGYGEAFF.

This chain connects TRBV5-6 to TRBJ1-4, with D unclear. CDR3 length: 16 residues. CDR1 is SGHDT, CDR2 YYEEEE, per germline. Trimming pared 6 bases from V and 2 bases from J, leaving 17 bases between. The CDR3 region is CASTNHRRPTNEKLFF. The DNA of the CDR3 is TGTGCCAGCACCAATCACAGACGGCCGACTAATGAAAAACTGTTTTTT.

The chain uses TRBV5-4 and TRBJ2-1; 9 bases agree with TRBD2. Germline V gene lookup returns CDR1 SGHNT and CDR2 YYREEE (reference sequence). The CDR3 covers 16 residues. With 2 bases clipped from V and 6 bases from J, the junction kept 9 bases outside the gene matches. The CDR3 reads CASSLALAGARNEQFF. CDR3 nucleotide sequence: TGTGCCAGCAGCTTAGCTTTAGCGGGAGCGCGCAATGAGCAGTTCTTC.

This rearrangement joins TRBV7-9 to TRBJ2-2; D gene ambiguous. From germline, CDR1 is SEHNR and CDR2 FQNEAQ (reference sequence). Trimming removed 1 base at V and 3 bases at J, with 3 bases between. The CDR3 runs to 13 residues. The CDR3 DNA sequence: TGTGCCAGCAGCTTAGAAGACACCGGGGAGCTGTTTTTT. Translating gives CASSLEDTGELFF.

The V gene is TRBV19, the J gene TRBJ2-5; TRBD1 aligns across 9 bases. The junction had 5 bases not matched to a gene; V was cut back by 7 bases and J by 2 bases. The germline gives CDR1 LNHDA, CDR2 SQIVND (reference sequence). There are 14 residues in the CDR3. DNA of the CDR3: TGTGCCAGTAATTTTGGACAGGGGCAAGAGACCCAGTACTTC. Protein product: CASNFGQGQETQYF.

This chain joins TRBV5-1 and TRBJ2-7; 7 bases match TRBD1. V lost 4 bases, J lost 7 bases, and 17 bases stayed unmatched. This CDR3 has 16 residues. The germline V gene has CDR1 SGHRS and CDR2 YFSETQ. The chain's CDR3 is CASSLEFGGQAGEQYF. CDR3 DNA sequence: TGCGCCAGCAGCCTAGAATTTGGAGGACAGGCCGGGGAGCAGTACTTC.